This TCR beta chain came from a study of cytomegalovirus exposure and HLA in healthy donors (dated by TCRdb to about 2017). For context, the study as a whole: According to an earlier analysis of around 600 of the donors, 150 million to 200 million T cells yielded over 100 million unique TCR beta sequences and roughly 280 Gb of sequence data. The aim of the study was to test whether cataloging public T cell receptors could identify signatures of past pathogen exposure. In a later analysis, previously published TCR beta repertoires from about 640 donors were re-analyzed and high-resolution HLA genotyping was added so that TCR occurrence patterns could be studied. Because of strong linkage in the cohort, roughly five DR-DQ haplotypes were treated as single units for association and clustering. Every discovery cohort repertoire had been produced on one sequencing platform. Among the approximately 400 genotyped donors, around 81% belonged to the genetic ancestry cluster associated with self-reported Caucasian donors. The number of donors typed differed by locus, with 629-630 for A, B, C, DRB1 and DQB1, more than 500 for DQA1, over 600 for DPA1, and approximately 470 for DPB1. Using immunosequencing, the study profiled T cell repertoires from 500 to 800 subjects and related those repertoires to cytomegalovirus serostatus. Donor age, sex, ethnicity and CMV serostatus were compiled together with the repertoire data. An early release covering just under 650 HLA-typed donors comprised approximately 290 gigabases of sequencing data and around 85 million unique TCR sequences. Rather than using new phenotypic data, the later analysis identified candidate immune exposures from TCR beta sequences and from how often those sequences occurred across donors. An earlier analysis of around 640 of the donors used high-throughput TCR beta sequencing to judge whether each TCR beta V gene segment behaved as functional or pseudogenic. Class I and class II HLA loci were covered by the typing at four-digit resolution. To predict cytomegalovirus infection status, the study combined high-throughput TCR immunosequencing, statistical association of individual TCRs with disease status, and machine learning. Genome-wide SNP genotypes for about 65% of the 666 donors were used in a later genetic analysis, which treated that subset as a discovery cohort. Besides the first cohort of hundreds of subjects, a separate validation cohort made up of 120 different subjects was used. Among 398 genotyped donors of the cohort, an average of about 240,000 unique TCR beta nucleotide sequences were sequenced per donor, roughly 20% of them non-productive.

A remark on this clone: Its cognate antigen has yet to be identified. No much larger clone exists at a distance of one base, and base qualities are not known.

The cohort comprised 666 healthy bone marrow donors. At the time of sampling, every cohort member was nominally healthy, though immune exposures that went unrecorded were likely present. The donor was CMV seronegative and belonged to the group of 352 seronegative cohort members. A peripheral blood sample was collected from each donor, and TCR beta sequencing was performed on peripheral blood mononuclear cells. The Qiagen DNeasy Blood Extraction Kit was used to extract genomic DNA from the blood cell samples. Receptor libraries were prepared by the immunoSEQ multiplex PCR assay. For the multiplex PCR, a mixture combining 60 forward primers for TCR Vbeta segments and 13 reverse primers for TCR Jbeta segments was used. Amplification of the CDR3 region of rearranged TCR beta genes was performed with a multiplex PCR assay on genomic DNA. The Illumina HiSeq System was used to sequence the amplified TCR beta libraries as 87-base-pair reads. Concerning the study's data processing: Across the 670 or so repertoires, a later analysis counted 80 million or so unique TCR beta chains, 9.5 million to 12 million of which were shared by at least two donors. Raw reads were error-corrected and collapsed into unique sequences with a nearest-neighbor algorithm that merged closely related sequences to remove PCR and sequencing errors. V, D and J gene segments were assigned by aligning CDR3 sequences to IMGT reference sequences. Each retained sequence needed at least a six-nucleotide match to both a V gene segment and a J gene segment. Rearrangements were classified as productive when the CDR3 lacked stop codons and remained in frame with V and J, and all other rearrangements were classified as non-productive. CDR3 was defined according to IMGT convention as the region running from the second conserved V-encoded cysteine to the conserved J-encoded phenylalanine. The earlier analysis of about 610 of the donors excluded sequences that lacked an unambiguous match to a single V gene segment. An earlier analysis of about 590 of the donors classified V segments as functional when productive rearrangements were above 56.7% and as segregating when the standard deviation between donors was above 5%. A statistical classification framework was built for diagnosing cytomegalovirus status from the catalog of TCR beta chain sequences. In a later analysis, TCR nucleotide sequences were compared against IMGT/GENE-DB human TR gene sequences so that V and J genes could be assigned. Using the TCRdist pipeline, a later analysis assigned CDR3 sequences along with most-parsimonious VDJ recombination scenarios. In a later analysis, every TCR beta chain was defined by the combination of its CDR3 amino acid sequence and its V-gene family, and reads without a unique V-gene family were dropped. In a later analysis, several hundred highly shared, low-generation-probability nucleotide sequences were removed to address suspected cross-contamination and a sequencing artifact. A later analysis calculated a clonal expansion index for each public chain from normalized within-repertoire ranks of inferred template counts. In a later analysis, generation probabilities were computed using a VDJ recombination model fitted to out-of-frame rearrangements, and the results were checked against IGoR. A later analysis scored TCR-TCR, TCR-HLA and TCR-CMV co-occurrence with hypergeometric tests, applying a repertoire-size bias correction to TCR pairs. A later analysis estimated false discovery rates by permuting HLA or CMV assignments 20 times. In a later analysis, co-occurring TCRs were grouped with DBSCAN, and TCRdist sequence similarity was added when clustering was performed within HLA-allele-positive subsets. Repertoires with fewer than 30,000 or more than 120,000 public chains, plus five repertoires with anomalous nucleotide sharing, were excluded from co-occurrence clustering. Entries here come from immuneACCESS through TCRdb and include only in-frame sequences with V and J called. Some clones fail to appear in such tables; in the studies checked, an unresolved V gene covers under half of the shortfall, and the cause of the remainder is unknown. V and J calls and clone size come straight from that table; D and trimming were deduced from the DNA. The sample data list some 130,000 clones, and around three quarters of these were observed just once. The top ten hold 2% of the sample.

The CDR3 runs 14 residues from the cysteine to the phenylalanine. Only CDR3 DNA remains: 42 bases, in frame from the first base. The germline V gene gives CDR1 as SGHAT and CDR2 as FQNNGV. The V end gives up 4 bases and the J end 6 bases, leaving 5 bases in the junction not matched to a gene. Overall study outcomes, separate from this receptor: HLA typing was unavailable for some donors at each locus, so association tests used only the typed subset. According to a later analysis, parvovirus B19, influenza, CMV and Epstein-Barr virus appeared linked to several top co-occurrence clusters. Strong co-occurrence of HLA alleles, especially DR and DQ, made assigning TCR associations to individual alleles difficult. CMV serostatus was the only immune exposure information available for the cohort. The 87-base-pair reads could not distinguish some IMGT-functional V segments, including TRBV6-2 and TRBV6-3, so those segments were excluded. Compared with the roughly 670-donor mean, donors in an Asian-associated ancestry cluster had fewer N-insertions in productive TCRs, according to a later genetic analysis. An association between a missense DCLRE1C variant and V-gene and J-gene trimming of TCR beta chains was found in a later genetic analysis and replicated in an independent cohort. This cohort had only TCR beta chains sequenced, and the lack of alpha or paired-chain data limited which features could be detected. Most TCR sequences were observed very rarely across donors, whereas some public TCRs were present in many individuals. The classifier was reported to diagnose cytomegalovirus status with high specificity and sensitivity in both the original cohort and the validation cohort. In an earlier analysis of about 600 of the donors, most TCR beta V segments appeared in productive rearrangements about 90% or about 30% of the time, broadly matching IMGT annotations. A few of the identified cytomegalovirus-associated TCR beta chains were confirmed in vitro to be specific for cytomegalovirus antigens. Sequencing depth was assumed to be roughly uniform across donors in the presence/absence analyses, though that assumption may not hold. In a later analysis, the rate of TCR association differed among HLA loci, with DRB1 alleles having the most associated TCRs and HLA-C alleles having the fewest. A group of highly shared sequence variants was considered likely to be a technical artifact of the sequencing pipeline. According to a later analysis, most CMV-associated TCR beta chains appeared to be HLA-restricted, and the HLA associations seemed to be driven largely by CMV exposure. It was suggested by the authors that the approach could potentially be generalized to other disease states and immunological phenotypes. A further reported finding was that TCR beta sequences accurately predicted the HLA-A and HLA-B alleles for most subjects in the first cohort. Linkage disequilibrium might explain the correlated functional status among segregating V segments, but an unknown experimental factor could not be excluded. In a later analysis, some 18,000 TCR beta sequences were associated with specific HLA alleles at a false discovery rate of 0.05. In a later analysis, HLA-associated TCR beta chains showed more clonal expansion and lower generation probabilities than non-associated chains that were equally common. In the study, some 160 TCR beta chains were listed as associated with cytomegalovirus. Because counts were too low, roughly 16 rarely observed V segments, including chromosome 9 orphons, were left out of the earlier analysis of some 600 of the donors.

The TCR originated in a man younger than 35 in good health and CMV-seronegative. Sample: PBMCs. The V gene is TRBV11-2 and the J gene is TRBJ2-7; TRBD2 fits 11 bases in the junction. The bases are TGTGCCAGCAGCTCCACTAGCGGGAGAACCGAGCAGTACTTC. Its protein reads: CASSSTSGRTEQYF. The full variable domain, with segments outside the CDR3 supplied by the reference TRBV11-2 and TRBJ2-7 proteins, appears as EAGVAQSPRYKIIEKRQSVAFWCNPISGHATLYWYQQILGQGPKLLIQFQNNGVVDDSQLPKDRFSAERLKGVDSTLKIQPAKLEDSAVYLCASSSTSGRTEQYFGPGTRLTVT.